This TCR beta chain comes out of a study of T cell repertoires in cytomegalovirus infection. TCRdb itself ran the reads through MiXCR, one entry per CDR3 protein. The sample comprises roughly 730,000 distinct CDR3 sequences, about 33% of which are singletons, and over 15% rests with the top ten. As for this clonotype: What it binds is unknown. One base away lies a much larger clone, so this may be a sequencing read error.

Losses at the gene ends were 5 bases for V and 2 bases for J; bases not matched to a gene: 11. Germline values: CDR1 SGHTA, CDR2 FQGNSA. The CDR3 runs to 16 residues. The chain joins TRBV7-2 to TRBJ2-5; 7 bases are shared with TRBD2. The sample here was cultured PBMCs, taken from culture after CMV antigen stimulation. The TCR comes from a human donor in good health (CMV status not recorded). Some clones in this sample may be carry-over from other donors' samples. The chain's CDR3 is CASSIGLGRGQETQYF. The CDR3 DNA reads as TGTGCCAGCAGCATAGGGTTAGGGAGGGGACAAGAGACCCAGTACTTC.